Following are 26 T cell receptor beta chains from one sample sequenced in a study of T cell responses to AZD1222 COVID-19 vaccine. TCRdb's table, derived via immunoSEQ multiplex PCR, lists solely in-frame clones and lacks some. Of about 120,000 clones listed, approximately 90% are singletons. The sample in question was peripheral blood, obtained on day 0 of AZD1222 vaccination. These receptor sequences come from an adult in good health.

This clone was recorded only once. This chain joins TRBV14 and TRBJ1-5; D ambiguous. The CDR3 sequence is 11 residues long. Per the germline V gene, CDR1 is SGHDN and CDR2 is FVKESK. V shed 5 bases and J shed 3 bases, with 2 bases lying between them. Here the CDR3 reads CASSINQPQHF. In DNA form, the CDR3 reads TGTGCCAGCAGCATCAATCAGCCCCAGCATTTT.

The V gene is TRBV7-8, the J gene TRBJ2-3; unclear D gene. Germline loops: CDR1 SGHVS, CDR2 FQNEAQ. The CDR3 loop spans 14 amino acids. V was cut by 4 bases and J by 0 bases, with 8 bases left in between. CDR3 sequence: CASSSHQSTDTQYF. CDR3 bases: TGTGCCAGCAGCTCACACCAGAGCACAGATACGCAGTATTTT.

The V call is TRBV7-2, the J call TRBJ2-3; D remains ambiguous. Between the trimmed V and J ends, which lost 5 bases and 2 bases, there was a span of 8 bases. There are 13 residues in the CDR3. Germline-derived CDR1 and CDR2 are SGHTA and FQGNSA. CDR3 region: CASSGNYTDTQYF. The CDR3 nucleotides are TGTGCCAGCAGCGGGAACTACACAGATACGCAGTATTTT.

A few counts support this clone. The chain has TRBV5-1 and TRBJ2-5, with TRBD2 matching over 14 bases. CDR1 and CDR2 from the germline V gene are SGHRS and YFSETQ. J gave up 2 bases and V 4 bases, and 7 bases lay outside the gene matches. The CDR3 is 17 residues long. CDR3 amino acids: CASSPRLAGGRQETQYF. Here the CDR3 DNA reads TGCGCCAGCAGCCCCCGACTAGCGGGAGGGCGACAAGAGACCCAGTACTTC.

The genes are TRBV25-1 and TRBJ1-2, with D unresolved. Germline values: CDR1 MGHDK, CDR2 SYGVNS. V was shortened by 2 bases and J by 5 bases, with 6 bases between the two germline ends. This CDR3 contains 12 residues. The CDR3 DNA is TGTGCCAGCAGTGAAACCGGGTATGGCTACACCTTC. Its protein is CASSETGYGYTF.

The V and J genes are TRBV27 and TRBJ1-6; D remains ambiguous. The V end lost 4 bases, the J end lost 6 bases, and 10 bases lay between the germline ends. CDR3 length equals 14 residues. The germline V gene has CDR1 MNHEY and CDR2 SMNVEV (reference sequence). The CDR3, as DNA: TGTGCCAGCAGTTCCGTTAGTATTAATTCACCCCTCCACTTT. As protein: CASSSVSINSPLHF.

The CDR3 loop is CASRGTGHTTEAFF. The CDR3 nucleotides read TGTGCCAGCAGAGGAACGGGACATACGACTGAAGCTTTCTTT. The J gene is TRBJ1-1, the V gene TRBV6-5; D is possibly TRBD1 (6 bases). Germline V gene sequence: CDR1 MNHEY, CDR2 SVGAGI. V was cut by 6 bases and J by 5 bases, with 16 bases left in between. CDR3 size: 14 residues.

The chain links TRBV30 to TRBJ1-1; maybe TRBD1 (6 bases). V was cut by 3 bases and J by 4 bases, with 9 bases left in between. Germline V lookup: CDR1 GTSNPN, CDR2 SVGIG (reference sequence). The CDR3 runs to 12 residues. CDR3 DNA sequence: TGTGCCTGGAGCCAGGGGATCACTGAAGCTTTCTTT. This gives the protein CAWSQGITEAFF.

The rearrangement links TRBV23-1 to TRBJ2-7; 7 bases are shared with TRBD2. TRBV23-1 is designated an ORF whose function remains uncertain. The CDR3 loop spans 14 amino acids. The CDR3 loop is CAQTRGRDSYEQYF. The CDR3 bases are TGCGCTCAAACAAGAGGGAGGGACTCCTACGAGCAGTACTTC.

This chain links TRBV12-3 or TRBV12-4 with TRBJ2-7; D is perhaps TRBD2 (5 bases). The CDR3 extends over 13 amino acids. Trimming took off 5 bases at V and 9 bases at J, with 17 bases between the two ends. The CDR3 loop is CASSRTRNSGQYF. DNA of the CDR3: TGTGCCAGCAGTCGGACTCGAAACTCCGGGCAGTACTTC.

This chain links TRBV29-1 with TRBJ2-7, with 8 positions matching TRBD1. Germline V lookup: CDR1 SQVTM, CDR2 ANQGSEA. The CDR3 is 17 residues long. V gave up 7 bases and J gave up 0 bases; unmatched junction bases: 17. The CDR3 region has the DNA TGCAGCGCATCCCAGGGGGCCAGGGCCTCATACTCCTACGAGCAGTACTTC. This sequence encodes CSASQGARASYSYEQYF.

The V and J genes are TRBV9 and TRBJ1-3, with D unresolved. CDR1 is SGDLS and CDR2 is YYNGEE in the germline V gene. The CDR3 has 14 amino acids. Trimming left V 3 bases short and J 7 bases short, with 14 bases between. The CDR3: CASSADPESNTIYF. The CDR3 nucleotides are TGTGCCAGCAGCGCGGACCCCGAGAGTAACACCATATATTTT.

This sequence joins TRBV27 and TRBJ1-6; the match to TRBD1 covers 8 bases. CDR1 and CDR2 (germline): MNHEY, SMNVEV (reference sequence). The CDR3 contains 14 residues. Unmatched junction bases numbered 7, after V lost 6 bases and J lost 9 bases. CDR3 sequence: CASRWTGRGSPLHF. The CDR3 DNA follows: TGTGCCAGCAGGTGGACAGGGCGAGGTTCACCCCTCCACTTT.

This chain connects TRBV29-1 to TRBJ2-2, with 8 bases fitting TRBD2. The ends lost 4 bases at V and 3 bases at J; junction bases unmatched: 4. The CDR3 consists of 14 residues. Germline CDR1 is SQVTM and CDR2 is ANQGSEA. The CDR3: CSVVLLADTGELFF. CDR3 bases: TGCAGCGTTGTATTACTAGCGGACACCGGGGAGCTGTTTTTT.

The rearrangement links TRBV11-2 to TRBJ2-2, with a tentative D call TRBD2 (5 bases). The length of the CDR3 is 15 residues. Trimming removed 5 bases from V and 7 bases from J, with 17 bases in between. Germline CDR1 and CDR2: SGHAT and FQNNGV. The CDR3 loop reads CASSLGRASGGELFF. The CDR3 DNA sequence: TGTGCCAGCAGCCTCGGGCGGGCCAGCGGCGGGGAGCTGTTTTTT.

The gene calls are TRBV19 and TRBJ1-2; maybe TRBD1 (5 bases). Germline values: CDR1 LNHDA, CDR2 SQIVND (reference sequence). This CDR3 region has 13 residues. V lost 3 bases, J lost 2 bases, and 7 bases lay in between. The DNA of the CDR3 is TGTGCCAGTAGTATCGACAGCAACTATGGCTACACCTTC. Encoded protein: CASSIDSNYGYTF.

This clone was seen a single time. The chain recombines TRBV5-4 with TRBJ1-3, with D uncertain. CDR3 size: 15 residues. The germline CDR1 and CDR2 sequences are SGHNT and YYREEE (reference sequence). V gave up 0 bases and J gave up 0 bases, with 7 bases separating them. The CDR3, as DNA: TGTGCCAGCAGCTTGGGCGGGAACTCTGGAAACACCATATATTTT. Encoded protein: CASSLGGNSGNTIYF. The whole variable domain, remainder taken from reference TRBV5-4 and TRBJ1-3, is ETGVTQSPTHLIKTRGQQVTLRCSSQSGHNTVSWYQQALGQGPQFIFQYYREEENGRGNFPPRFSGLQFPNYSSELNVNALELDDSALYLCASSLGGNSGNTIYFGEGSWLTVV.

The chain joins TRBV9 to TRBJ1-2, with D possibly being TRBD1 (5 bases). V was shortened by 0 bases and J by 2 bases, with 11 bases between the two germline ends. Per germline, CDR1 SGDLS and CDR2 YYNGEE. The length of the CDR3 is 15 residues. The CDR3 region has the DNA TGTGCCAGCAGCGTAGGACAGATCACAAACTATGGCTACACCTTC. Encoded protein: CASSVGQITNYGYTF.

J is TRBJ2-3 and V is TRBV28; 7 bases match TRBD2. V dropped 6 bases and J dropped 1; count of bases not matched to a gene: 10. Per the germline V gene, CDR1 is MDHEN and CDR2 is SYDVKM. The CDR3 has 16 residues. CDR3: CASRNPGRAGTDTQYF. DNA of the CDR3: TGTGCCAGCAGAAACCCGGGGAGGGCCGGCACAGATACGCAGTATTTT. Together with reference TRBV28 and TRBJ2-3, the CDR3 gives the full variable domain: DVKVTQSSRYLVKRTGEKVFLECVQDMDHENMFWYRQDPGLGLRLIYFSYDVKMKEKGDIPEGYSVSREKKERFSLILESASTNQTSMYLCASRNPGRAGTDTQYFGPGTRLTVL.

The chain carries TRBV14 and TRBJ2-1; 7 bases are shared with TRBD1. The length of the CDR3 is 15 residues. Germline V gene sequence: CDR1 SGHDN, CDR2 FVKESK. The ends lost 2 bases at V and 3 bases at J; junction bases unmatched: 4. CDR3 nucleotide sequence: TGTGCCAGCAGCCAACTTGGACAGGTCTACAATGAGCAGTTCTTC. Residues: CASSQLGQVYNEQFF.

The J gene is TRBJ2-2, the V gene TRBV4-3; D call uncertain. The V and J ends lost 0 bases and 3 bases respectively, with 8 bases between them. CDR1 is LGHNA and CDR2 is YSLEER in the germline V gene. This CDR3 comprises 15 residues. The CDR3 is CASSQDALYTGELFF. Here the CDR3 DNA reads TGCGCCAGCAGCCAAGACGCTCTTTACACCGGGGAGCTGTTTTTT.

The chain carries TRBV19 and TRBJ1-2; maybe TRBD1 (5 bases). The V gene's germline CDR1 is LNHDA and CDR2 SQIVND (reference sequence). This CDR3 region has 12 residues. V was trimmed by 6 bases and J by 3 bases, leaving 8 bases between them. The CDR3 nucleotides read TGTGCCAGTAGCCCGGGGGACTATGGCTACACCTTC. Its translation: CASSPGDYGYTF.

This chain uses TRBV9 with TRBJ2-6, with TRBD1 matching 8 bases. The J segment lost 4 bases and the V segment lost 0 bases, leaving 9 bases of the junction unmatched. This CDR3 has 18 residues. CDR1 SGDLS and CDR2 YYNGEE come from the germline V gene. Written as DNA, the CDR3 is TGTGCCAGCAGCGTAGGGTTTCAGGGGGCGCTGGGGGCCAACGTCCTGACTTTC. Translation: CASSVGFQGALGANVLTF.

The chain is built from TRBV11-3 and TRBJ2-5, with 9 positions matching TRBD2. The trim removed 6 bases at V and 4 bases at J, leaving 9 bases unmatched. This CDR3 is built from 15 residues. The germline CDR1 and CDR2 sequences are SGHNT and YENEEA. CDR3 coding DNA: TGTGCCAGCAGTAGCGGGGGACGGGGGGGAGAGACCCAGTACTTC. This translates into CASSSGGRGGETQYF.

In this sample, this clone turned up a few times. This chain uses TRBV7-6 with TRBJ2-1; D remains ambiguous. Germline values: CDR1 SGHVS, CDR2 FNYEAQ. V was clipped by 5 bases and J by 7 bases, with 9 bases between them. The CDR3 totals 12 residues. CDR3 nucleotide sequence: TGTGCCAGCAGCCCTCCTGGAAATGAGCAGTTCTTC. This gives the protein CASSPPGNEQFF.

This sequence joins TRBV2 and TRBJ1-5; D gene ambiguous. In germline, CDR1 is SNHLY, CDR2 FYNNEI. V was pared by 5 bases and J by 0 bases, with 14 bases between. The CDR3 loop spans 16 amino acids. The CDR3 DNA reads TGTGCCAGCAGTCGGAGGAGAGGCAATAGCAATCAGCCCCAGCATTTT. As protein: CASSRRRGNSNQPQHF.